Listed below are T cell receptor beta chains from one sample, sequenced in a study of lymphopenia after photon versus proton radiotherapy. This table comes from immunoSEQ multiplex PCR, and its TCRdb copy is limited to in-frame clones, with some not included. This sample has 53,000 or so clones; around 80% occur once, and the top ten carry roughly 27%. Sequencing used peripheral blood, obtained from a patient treated with photon-based radiotherapy. The receptors originated from a man aged 45-65 years with gastric cancer. Each CDR3 is given with its conserved first and last residue. The D gene is left open where the match is weak.

CASSERPGGGETQYF	TRBV10-1	TRBD2
CASSLPPGQLTF	TRBV27	TRBD1
CASSDSRGADTQYF	TRBV10-2	.
CASSFGGYGYTF	TRBV7-2	.
CASSTPGTGVDEQFF	TRBV19	TRBD1
CASSELYGSGGGTGELFF	TRBV25-1	.
CASTQGVIEAFF	TRBV5-1	.
CASSLQGYEQYF	TRBV18	.
CASSYASNEQFF	TRBV7-2	.
CAIMEEMGYTF	TRBV10-3	.
CASTRGQDIKAFF	TRBV5-4	.
CASSQDVEGKGYTF	TRBV4-2	.
CASSLVSGRVGEQFF	TRBV28	TRBD2
CASSAAPQGTQYF	TRBV9	.
CASSLVPTSGTDTQYF	TRBV5-1	TRBD2
CASSAPRSRDRVTDTQYF	TRBV9	TRBD1
CASSGDSGLNTDTQYF	TRBV5-6	.
CASSPPGPHGYEQYF	TRBV7-9	.
CASSIWGASNTEAFF	TRBV19	.
CASSLSAGTSDNNEQFF	TRBV28	TRBD2
CASSHNRLSGGAQHF	TRBV5-7	.
CASSLPTTNEKLFF	TRBV28	.
CASRRDTVGIYEQYF	TRBV27	.
CASSTLVDLYNEQFF	TRBV7-9	.
CASSLEGLAPREAYEQYF	TRBV7-6	TRBD2
CASSPSSGRALREQYF	TRBV6-6	TRBD2
CASIRAGLNTEAFF	TRBV28	.
CASTVGGAGLTWYEQYF	TRBV28	.
CASSVEEGGKWNTEAFF	TRBV9	.
CASSLYGRGRDNEQFF	TRBV27	TRBD1
CASSLGQGNTGELFF	TRBV27	.
CASSVAQRDTDTQYF	TRBV9	.
CASSCWELAAESYEQYF	TRBV5-1	.
CAISEPGQGGHEQYF	TRBV10-3	TRBD1
CASSVTGQGIRETQYF	TRBV27	TRBD1
CASSLVPGGFRNTIYF	TRBV11-2	TRBD1
CASSWTSGTGNEQFF	TRBV6-5	TRBD2
CASSPLAVNTGELFF	TRBV27	.
CASRRAANTEAFF	TRBV2	.
CASSQSRVSGYTF	TRBV4-3	.
CSVDQNGYTF	TRBV29-1	.
CASSPTSGQRTTNEKLFF	TRBV18	TRBD1
CASSLMIAGYNEQFF	TRBV7-2	.
CASSSRDLPYEQYF	TRBV5-1	.
CASSQPTSGREQFF	TRBV4-1	TRBD2
CASSLGLPGHQRGNIQYF	TRBV5-1	.
CASSPRGSTEAFF	TRBV7-9	.
CASSPDNVGTQYF	TRBV14	.
CASSQEAALGNIQYF	TRBV4-2	.
CASKKGAGYEQYF	TRBV4-1	TRBD1
CASSLRAGGANTEAFF	TRBV5-1	TRBD1
CASSEEGWLSGNTIYF	TRBV6-1	.
CASSPPGLQYQQYF	TRBV18	.
CASSGGGEQYF	TRBV19	.
CASSYAGGSNQPQHF	TRBV6-5	TRBD1
CASIIHTDTQYF	TRBV6-5	.
CASSLFGAKRAHSYEQYF	TRBV28	.